Listed below are T cell receptor beta chains from one sample, sequenced in a study of shared clonotypes between healthy human individuals. Profiling relied on immunoSEQ multiplex PCR, and the TCRdb table lists in-frame clones only, not all of them. The table has around 2,000,000 clones, approximately 95% seen once. The material sequenced was naive CD8+ T cells sorted from blood. The receptor source for this set is a man aged 18 to 30 in good health. The CDR3 runs from the conserved cysteine through the conserved F or W. A D gene is named only where the DNA matches it firmly. Clone size is not always given. Where it is, it says once, few, many or a class for expanded clones.

d_call	clone_size	v_call	j_call	cdr3_aa	cdr3_nt
TRBD1	NA	TRBV13	TRBJ2-3	CASSDTDRGEDTQYF	TGTGCCAGCAGCGACACGGACAGGGGAGAGGATACGCAGTATTTT
TRBD2	NA	TRBV27	TRBJ2-5	CASSFGGLAGAEEGTQYF	TGTGCCAGCAGTTTTGGGGGACTAGCGGGAGCAGAGGAGGGGACCCAGTACTTC
NA	once	TRBV5-1	TRBJ2-1	CASSLELNEQFF	TGCGCCAGCAGCTTGGAACTCAATGAGCAGTTCTTC
NA	NA	TRBV4-3	TRBJ1-1	CASSQDLFWIAFF	TGCGCCAGCAGCCAAGATCTCTTCTGGATAGCTTTCTTT
TRBD2	NA	TRBV11-2	TRBJ2-7	CASSLSGSSYEQYF	TGTGCCAGCAGCCTTAGCGGGAGCTCCTACGAGCAGTACTTC
TRBD1	NA	TRBV11-2	TRBJ1-5	CASSLDQGGGNQPQHF	TGTGCCAGCAGCTTAGATCAGGGGGGTGGCAATCAGCCCCAGCATTTT
NA	NA	TRBV19	TRBJ1-1	CASMEGNTEAFF	TGTGCCAGTATGGAGGGGAACACTGAAGCTTTCTTT
NA	NA	TRBV6-5	TRBJ2-3	CASSAMGAQYF	TGTGCCAGCAGTGCCATGGGTGCGCAGTATTTT
NA	NA	TRBV11-3	TRBJ1-1	CASSLDRANTEAFF	TGTGCCAGCAGCTTAGATAGGGCTAACACTGAAGCTTTCTTT
NA	few	TRBV2	TRBJ1-1	CASSEEGWTEAFF	TGTGCCAGCAGTGAAGAGGGATGGACTGAAGCTTTCTTT
TRBD1	NA	TRBV7-2	TRBJ1-1	CASSPRQGWEAFF	TGTGCCAGCAGCCCACGACAGGGCTGGGAGGCTTTCTTT